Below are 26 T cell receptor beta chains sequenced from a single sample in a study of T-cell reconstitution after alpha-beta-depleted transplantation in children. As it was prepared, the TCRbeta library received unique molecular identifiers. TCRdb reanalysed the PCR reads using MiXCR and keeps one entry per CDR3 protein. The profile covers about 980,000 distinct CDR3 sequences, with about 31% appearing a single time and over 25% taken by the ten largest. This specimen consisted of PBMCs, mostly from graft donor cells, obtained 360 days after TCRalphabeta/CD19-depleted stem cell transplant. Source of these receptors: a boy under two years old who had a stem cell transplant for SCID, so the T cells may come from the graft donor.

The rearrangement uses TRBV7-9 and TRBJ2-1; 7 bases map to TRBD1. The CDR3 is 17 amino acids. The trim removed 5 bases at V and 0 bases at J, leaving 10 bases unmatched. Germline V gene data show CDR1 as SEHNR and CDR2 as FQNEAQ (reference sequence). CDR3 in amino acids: CASSEIPDRSSYNEQFF. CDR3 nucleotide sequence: TGTGCCAGCAGCGAGATTCCGGACAGGAGCTCCTACAATGAGCAGTTCTTC.

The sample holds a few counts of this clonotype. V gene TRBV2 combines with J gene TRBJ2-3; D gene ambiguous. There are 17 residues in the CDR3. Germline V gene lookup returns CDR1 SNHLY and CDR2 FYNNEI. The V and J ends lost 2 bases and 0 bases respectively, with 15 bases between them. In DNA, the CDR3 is TGTGCCAGCAGTGAAATAGTGTCGCAGCTGAGCACAGATACGCAGTATTTT. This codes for CASSEIVSQLSTDTQYF.

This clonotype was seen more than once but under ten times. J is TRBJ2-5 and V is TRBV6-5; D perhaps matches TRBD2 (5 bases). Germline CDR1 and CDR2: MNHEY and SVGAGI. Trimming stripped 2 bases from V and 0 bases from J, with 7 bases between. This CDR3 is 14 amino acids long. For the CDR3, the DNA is TGTGCCAGCAGTTACCGGGGAGACCAAGAGACCCAGTACTTC. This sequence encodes CASSYRGDQETQYF.

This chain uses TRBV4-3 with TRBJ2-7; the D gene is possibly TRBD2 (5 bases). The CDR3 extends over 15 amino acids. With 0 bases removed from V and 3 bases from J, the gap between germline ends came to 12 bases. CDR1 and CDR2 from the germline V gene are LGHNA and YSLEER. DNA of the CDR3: TGCGCCAGCAGCCAAGAGGGGTGGGGAGACTACGAGCAGTACTTC. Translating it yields CASSQEGWGDYEQYF.

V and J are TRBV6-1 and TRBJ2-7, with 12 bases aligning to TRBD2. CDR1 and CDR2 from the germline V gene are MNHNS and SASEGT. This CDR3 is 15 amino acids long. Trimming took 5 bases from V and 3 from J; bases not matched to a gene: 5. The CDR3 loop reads CASSLGTSGRYEQYF. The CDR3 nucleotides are TGTGCCAGCAGTCTCGGGACTAGCGGGCGCTACGAGCAGTACTTC.

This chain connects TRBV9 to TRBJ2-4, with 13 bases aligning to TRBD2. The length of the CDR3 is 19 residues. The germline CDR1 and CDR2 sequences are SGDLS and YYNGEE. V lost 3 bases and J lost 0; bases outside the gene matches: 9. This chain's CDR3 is CASSAGGLAGPKAKNIQYF. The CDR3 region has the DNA TGTGCCAGCAGCGCCGGGGGACTAGCGGGGCCCAAAGCCAAAAACATTCAGTACTTC.

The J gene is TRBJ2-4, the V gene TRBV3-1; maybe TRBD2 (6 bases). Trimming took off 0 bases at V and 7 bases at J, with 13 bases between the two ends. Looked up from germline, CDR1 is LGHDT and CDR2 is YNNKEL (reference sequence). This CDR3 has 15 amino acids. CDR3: CASSQEGPGRNIQYF. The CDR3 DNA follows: TGTGCCAGCAGCCAAGAAGGACCAGGGAGGAACATTCAGTACTTC.

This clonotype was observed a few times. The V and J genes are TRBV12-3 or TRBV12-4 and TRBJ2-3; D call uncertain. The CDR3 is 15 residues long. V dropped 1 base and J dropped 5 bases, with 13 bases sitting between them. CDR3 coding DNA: TGTGCCAGCAGTTTAGAGGGCAGGTCGGGAGATACGCAGTATTTT. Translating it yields CASSLEGRSGDTQYF.

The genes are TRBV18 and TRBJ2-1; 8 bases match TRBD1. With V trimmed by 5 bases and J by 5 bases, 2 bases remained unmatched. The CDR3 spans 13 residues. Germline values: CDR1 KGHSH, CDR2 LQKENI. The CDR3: CASSSTGDNEQFF. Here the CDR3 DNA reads TGTGCCAGCTCATCGACAGGGGACAATGAGCAGTTCTTC. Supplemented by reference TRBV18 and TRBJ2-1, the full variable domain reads NAGVMQNPRHLVRRRGQEARLRCSPMKGHSHVYWYRQLPEEGLKFMVYLQKENIIDESGMPKERFSAEFPKEGPSILRIQQVVRGDSAAYFCASSSTGDNEQFFGPGTRLTVL.

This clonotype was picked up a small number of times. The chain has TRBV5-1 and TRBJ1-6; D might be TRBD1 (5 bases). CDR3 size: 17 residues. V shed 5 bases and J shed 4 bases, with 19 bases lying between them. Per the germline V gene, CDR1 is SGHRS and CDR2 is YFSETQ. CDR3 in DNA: TGCGCCAGCAGTTCGCGGCTTGGGGGAGCTTATAATTCACCCCTCCACTTT. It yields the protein CASSSRLGGAYNSPLHF.

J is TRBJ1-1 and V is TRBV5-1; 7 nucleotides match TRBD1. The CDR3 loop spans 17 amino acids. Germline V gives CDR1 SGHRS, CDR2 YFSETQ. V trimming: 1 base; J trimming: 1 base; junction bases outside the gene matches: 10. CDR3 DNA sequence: TGCGCCAGCAGCTTGAAACAGGGGTGGCAAGAGAACACTGAAGCTTTCTTT. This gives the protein CASSLKQGWQENTEAFF.

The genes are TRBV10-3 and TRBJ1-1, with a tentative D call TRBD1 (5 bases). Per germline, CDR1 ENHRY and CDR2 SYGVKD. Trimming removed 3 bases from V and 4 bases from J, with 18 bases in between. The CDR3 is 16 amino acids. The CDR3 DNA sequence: TGTGCCATCAGTGAATGGGTCAGGGAGGGTCGCACTGAAGCTTTCTTT. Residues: CAISEWVREGRTEAFF.

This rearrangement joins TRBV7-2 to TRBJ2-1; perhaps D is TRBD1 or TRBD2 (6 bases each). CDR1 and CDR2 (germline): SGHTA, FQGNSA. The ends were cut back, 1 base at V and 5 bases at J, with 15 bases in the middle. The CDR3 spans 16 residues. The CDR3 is CASSLGGGRGDNEQFF. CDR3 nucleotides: TGTGCCAGCAGCTTAGGGGGCGGTAGGGGGGACAATGAGCAGTTCTTC.

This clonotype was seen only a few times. The CDR3 coding sequence is TGCGCCAGCAGCTTGGAGGCAGGGGCTATGGAGACCCAGTACTTC. As protein: CASSLEAGAMETQYF. The rearrangement links TRBV5-1 to TRBJ2-5; maybe TRBD1 (6 bases). CDR1 is SGHRS, CDR2 YFSETQ, per germline. V lost 0 bases and J 5 bases, leaving 14 bases between the germline ends. The CDR3 is 15 residues long.

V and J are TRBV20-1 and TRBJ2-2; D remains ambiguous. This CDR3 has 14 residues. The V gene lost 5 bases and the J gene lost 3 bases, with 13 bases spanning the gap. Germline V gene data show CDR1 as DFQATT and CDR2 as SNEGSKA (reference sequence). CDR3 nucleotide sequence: TGCAGTGCTCTAGAGTTTATACACACCGGGGAGCTGTTTTTT. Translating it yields CSALEFIHTGELFF.

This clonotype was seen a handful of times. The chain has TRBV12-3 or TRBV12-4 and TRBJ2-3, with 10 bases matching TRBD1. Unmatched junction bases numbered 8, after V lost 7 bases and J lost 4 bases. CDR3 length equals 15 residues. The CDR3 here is CASTPDRGRPDTQYF. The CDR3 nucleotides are TGTGCCAGCACCCCGGACAGGGGGAGGCCAGATACGCAGTATTTT.

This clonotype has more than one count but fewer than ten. The chain's CDR3 is CATSLRQGRSDGYTF. The CDR3 nucleotides are TGTGCCACCAGCCTTAGACAGGGCCGGTCGGATGGCTACACCTTC. The rearrangement links TRBV15 to TRBJ1-2; 7 bases agree with TRBD1. Looked up from germline, CDR1 is LNHNV and CDR2 is YYDKDF (reference sequence). After removal of 5 bases from V and 6 bases from J, the junction contained 12 bases not matched to a gene. The CDR3 runs 15 residues.

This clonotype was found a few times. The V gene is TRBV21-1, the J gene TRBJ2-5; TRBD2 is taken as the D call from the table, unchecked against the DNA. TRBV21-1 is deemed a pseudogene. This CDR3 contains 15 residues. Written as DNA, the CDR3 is TGTGCCAGCAGCAGCCGCGGCAGGAAAGAAGAGACCCAGTACTTC. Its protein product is CASSSRGRKEETQYF.

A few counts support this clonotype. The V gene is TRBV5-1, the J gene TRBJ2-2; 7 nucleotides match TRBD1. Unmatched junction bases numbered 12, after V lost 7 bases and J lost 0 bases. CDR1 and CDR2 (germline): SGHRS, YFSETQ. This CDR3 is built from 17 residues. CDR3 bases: TGCGCCAGCGGAAAAACCGGGACAGCAACGAACACCGGGGAGCTGTTTTTT. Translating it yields CASGKTGTATNTGELFF.

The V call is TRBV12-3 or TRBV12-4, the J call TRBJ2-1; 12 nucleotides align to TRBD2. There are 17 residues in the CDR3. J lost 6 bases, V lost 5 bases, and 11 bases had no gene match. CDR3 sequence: CASSPKTSGGPLNEQFF. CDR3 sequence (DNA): TGTGCCAGCAGTCCTAAGACTAGCGGGGGCCCCCTCAATGAGCAGTTCTTC.

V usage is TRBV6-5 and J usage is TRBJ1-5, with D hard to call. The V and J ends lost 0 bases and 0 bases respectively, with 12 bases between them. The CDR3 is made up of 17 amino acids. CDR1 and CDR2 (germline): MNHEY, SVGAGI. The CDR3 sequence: CASSYSGRSYSNQPQHF. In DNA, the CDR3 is TGTGCCAGCAGTTACTCCGGGAGATCGTATAGCAATCAGCCCCAGCATTTT.

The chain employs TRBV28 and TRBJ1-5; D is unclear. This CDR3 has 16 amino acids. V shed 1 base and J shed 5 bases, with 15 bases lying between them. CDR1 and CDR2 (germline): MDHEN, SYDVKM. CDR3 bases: TGTGCCAGCAGTTTATATGGCCGCGGAACATATCAGCCCCAGCATTTT. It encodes CASSLYGRGTYQPQHF. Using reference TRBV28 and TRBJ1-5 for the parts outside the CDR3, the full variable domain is DVKVTQSSRYLVKRTGEKVFLECVQDMDHENMFWYRQDPGLGLRLIYFSYDVKMKEKGDIPEGYSVSREKKERFSLILESASTNQTSMYLCASSLYGRGTYQPQHFGDGTRLSIL.

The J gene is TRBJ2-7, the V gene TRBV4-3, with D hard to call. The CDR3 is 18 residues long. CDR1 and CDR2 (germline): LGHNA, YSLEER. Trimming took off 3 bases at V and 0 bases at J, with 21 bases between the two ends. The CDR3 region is CASSHGPGEYGRSYEQYF. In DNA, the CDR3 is TGCGCCAGCAGCCACGGCCCTGGGGAATACGGTCGCTCCTACGAGCAGTACTTC.

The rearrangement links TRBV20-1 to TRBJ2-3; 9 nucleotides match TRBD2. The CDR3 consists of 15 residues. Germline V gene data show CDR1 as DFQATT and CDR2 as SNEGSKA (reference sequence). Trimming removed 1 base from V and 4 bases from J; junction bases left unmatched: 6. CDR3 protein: CSARASGASPDTQYF. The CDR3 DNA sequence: TGCAGTGCTAGAGCTAGCGGGGCAAGCCCAGATACGCAGTATTTT.

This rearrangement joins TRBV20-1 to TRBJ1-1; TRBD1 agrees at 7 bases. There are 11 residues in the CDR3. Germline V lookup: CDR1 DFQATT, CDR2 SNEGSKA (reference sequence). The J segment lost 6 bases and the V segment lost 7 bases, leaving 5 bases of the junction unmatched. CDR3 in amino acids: CSGRDRAEAFF. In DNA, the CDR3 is TGCAGTGGAAGAGACAGGGCTGAAGCTTTCTTT.

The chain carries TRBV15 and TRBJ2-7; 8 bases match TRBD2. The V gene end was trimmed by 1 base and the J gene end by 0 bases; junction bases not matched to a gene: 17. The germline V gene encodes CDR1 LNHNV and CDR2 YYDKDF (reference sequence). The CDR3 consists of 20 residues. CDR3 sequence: CATSRAFGTPVAGSSYEQYF. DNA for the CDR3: TGTGCCACCAGCAGAGCCTTCGGGACACCAGTAGCGGGAAGCTCCTACGAGCAGTACTTC.